Included here is one T cell receptor (beta chain) sequence, with context. What antigen it recognizes has not been identified. Nothing much larger sits one base from this clone, and base qualities are not available. These data belong to a study of blood T cell repertoires in COVID-19 (dated by TCRdb to the early 2020s). Background on the whole study: The collaborator samples originated in the United States, Italy and Spain and spanned the acute and convalescent phases of COVID-19. The samples were drawn from the first 160 participants of the ongoing ImmuneRACE study and from 1,254 subjects provided by 6 global collaborators. The repertoires were made available in a free public database intended to serve as a resource for research on the immune response to SARS-CoV-2. The prospective study material was composed of cDNA or gDNA derived from T cells, B-cell-depleted T cells, or PBMCs. Deeply sampled blood TCRbeta repertoires from subjects exposed to, actively infected with, or recovered from COVID-19 were included in the dataset. Where available, HLA class I and class II types were taken from metadata supplied by the sample provider and were not determined by assay-based typing. Sample metadata almost always included a de-identified subject ID, COVID-19 status, age in years and sex.

The immunoSEQ Assay, a bias-controlled multiplex PCR, was used to amplify TCRbeta CDR3 regions from genomic DNA. The study's processing was this. Within the assay, amplification of reference gene primers was used to estimate how many nucleated cells each sample contained. To quantify the absolute abundance of each unique TCRbeta CDR3 rearrangement, sequence reads were collapsed and filtered. Productive Simpson clonality was computed per sample as the square root of Simpson's diversity index over productive rearrangements. TCRdb retrieved this table from immuneACCESS and kept in-frame rearrangements only. Not all clones are present; in checked studies, unresolved V genes account for under half, and no reason is known for the remainder. The D gene and trimming were derived from the DNA, and the V and J assignments and clone size from that table. This sample lists 410,000 or so clones; 80% to 90% were detected once. The ten most abundant clones make up approximately 1.5% of the sample.

The CDR3 starts with the cysteine, ends with the phenylalanine, and has 12 residues. CDR3 DNA only is kept here, 36 bases in frame from base 1. The trim is 3 bases for V and 7 bases for J, with a gap of 9 bases between the germline ends. CDR1 and CDR2 were assigned from the germline V gene as MGHRA and YSYEKL. The collaborating institutions used their own protocols to collect whole blood in K2EDTA tubes. For TCRbeta analysis, collaborator samples were shipped as frozen whole blood, as isolated PBMCs, or as DNA extracted from either sample type. The investigation overall reported the following: Clinical and demographic metadata were provided uncurated, with the amount varying by source and participant.

The receptor's source is a woman under 40 with active or convalescent COVID-19. Recombination linked TRBV4-1 to TRBJ1-1; no D segment can be confidently identified. Material: peripheral blood. The DNA reads as follows: TGCGCCAGCAGCCACAACGGCGGTGAAGCTTTCTTT. This yields the protein CASSHNGGEAFF.